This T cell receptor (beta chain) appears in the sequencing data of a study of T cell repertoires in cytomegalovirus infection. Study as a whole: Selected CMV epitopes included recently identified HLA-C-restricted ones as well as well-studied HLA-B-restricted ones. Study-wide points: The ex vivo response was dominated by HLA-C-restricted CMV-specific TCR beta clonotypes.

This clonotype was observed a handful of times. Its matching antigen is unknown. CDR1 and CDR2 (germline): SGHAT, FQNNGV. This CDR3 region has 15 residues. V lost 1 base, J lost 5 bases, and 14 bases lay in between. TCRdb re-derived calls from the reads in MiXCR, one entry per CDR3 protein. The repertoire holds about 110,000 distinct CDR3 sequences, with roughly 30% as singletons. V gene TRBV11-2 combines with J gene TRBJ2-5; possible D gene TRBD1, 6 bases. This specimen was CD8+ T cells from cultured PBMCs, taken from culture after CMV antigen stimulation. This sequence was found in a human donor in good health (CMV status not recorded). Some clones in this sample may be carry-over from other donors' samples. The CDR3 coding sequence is TGTGCCAGCAGCTTAGTTCCCGGGACAAGCGAGACCCAGTACTTC. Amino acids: CASSLVPGTSETQYF.